This entry concerns a single T cell receptor beta chain. The antigen it recognizes is unknown. Base quality data are lacking; no much larger clone is found one base away. This specimen belongs to a study of blood T cell repertoires in COVID-19 (dated by TCRdb to the early 2020s). Study-level background: Samples covering the acute and convalescent phases of COVID-19 were provided by collaborators in the United States, Italy and Spain. The prospective study material was composed of cDNA or gDNA derived from T cells, B-cell-depleted T cells, or PBMCs. The repertoires were released in a freely available public database meant as a resource for research on the immune response to SARS-CoV-2. Subjects who had been exposed to COVID-19, were actively infected with it, or had recovered from it provided the deeply sampled blood TCRbeta repertoires that made up the dataset. A de-identified subject ID, COVID-19 status, age in years and sex were almost always included in the sample metadata. HLA class I and class II types, where available, came from metadata supplied by the sample provider rather than from assay-based typing. Samples were obtained from the ongoing ImmuneRACE study (first 160 participants) and from 1,254 subjects provided by 6 global collaborators.

Unmatched junction bases come to 10, with V trimmed by 3 bases and J by 8 bases. The germline V gene supplies CDR1 SGDLS and CDR2 YYNGEE. Taken from cysteine to phenylalanine, the CDR3 has 15 residues. Only the CDR3 part of the read is kept: 45 bases, read in frame from the first base. General findings and caveats noted by the study authors: How much clinical and demographic metadata was included differed by source and by participant, and the metadata was provided uncurated.

Another Seattle source contributed samples from volunteer blood donors who had recovered from COVID-19. Whole blood was collected in K2EDTA tubes by collaborating institutions according to the institutions' own protocols. For TCRbeta analysis, collaborator samples were shipped as frozen whole blood, as isolated PBMCs, or as DNA extracted from either sample type. The immunoSEQ Assay, a bias-controlled multiplex PCR, was used to amplify TCRbeta CDR3 regions from genomic DNA. As for the original processing: Within the assay, amplification of reference gene primers was used to estimate how many nucleated cells each sample contained. To quantify the absolute abundance of each unique TCRbeta CDR3 rearrangement, sequence reads were collapsed and filtered. For each sample, productive Simpson clonality was calculated by taking the square root of Simpson's diversity index across productive rearrangements. TCRdb stores this immuneACCESS table with in-frame sequences only. Part of the clones is absent; in the studies checked, under half of the shortfall reflects unresolved V genes, and no reason is known for the rest. That table is the source of V, J and clone size, and D and trimming were worked out from the DNA. Present in this sample are about 200,000 clones, approximately 90% of which were seen just once. The top ten clonotypes cover approximately 2% of the sample.

The TCR was taken from a man younger than 40 who had recovered from COVID-19. The chain employs TRBV9 and TRBJ1-4; TRBD1 agrees with 7 junctional bases. The sample was peripheral blood. The nucleotide sequence is given as TGTGCCAGCAGCGCATCAGGGGGGCAATGGGAAAAACTGTTTTTT. Its protein is CASSASGGQWEKLFF.